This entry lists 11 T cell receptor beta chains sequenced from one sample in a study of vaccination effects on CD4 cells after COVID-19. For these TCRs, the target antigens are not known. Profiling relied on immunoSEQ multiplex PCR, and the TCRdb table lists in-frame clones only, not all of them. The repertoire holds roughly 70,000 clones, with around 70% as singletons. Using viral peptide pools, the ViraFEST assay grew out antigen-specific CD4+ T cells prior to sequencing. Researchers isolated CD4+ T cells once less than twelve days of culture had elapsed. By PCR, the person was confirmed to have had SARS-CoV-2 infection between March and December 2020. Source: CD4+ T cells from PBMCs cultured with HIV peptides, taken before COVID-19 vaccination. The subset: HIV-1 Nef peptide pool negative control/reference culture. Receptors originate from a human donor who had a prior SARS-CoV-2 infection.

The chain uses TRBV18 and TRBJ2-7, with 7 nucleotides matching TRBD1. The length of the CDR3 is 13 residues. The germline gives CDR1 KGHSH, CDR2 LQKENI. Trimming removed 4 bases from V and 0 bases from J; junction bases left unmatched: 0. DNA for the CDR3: TGTGCCAGCTCACAGGGGGCCTCCTACGAGCAGTACTTC. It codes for CASSQGASYEQYF.

In DNA form, the CDR3 reads TGTGCCAGCAGTTTGGTAGGCAGGCCCGCGTCCCGTGGCTACACCTTC. This codes for CASSLVGRPASRGYTF. This chain links TRBV27 with TRBJ1-2; no reliable D call. Germline V gives CDR1 MNHEY, CDR2 SMNVEV (reference sequence). Trimming left V 3 bases short and J 7 bases short, with 21 bases between. The length of the CDR3 is 16 residues.

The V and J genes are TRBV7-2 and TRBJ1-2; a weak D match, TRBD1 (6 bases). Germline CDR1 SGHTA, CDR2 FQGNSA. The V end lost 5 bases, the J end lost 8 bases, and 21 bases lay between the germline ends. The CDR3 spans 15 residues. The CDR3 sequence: CASSPRDTAYKGYTF. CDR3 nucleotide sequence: TGTGCCAGCAGCCCCCGGGACACCGCATACAAGGGCTACACCTTC.

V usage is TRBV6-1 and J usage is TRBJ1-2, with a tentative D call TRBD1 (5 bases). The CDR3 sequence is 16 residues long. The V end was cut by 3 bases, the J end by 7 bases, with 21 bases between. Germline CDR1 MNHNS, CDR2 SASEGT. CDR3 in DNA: TGTGCCAGCAGTGACAGACCGGGACTTAATCCCTCTGGCTACACCTTC. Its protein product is CASSDRPGLNPSGYTF.

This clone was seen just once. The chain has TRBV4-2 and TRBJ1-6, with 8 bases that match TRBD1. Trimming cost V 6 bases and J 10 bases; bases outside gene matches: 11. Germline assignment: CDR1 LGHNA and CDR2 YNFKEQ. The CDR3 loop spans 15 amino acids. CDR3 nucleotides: TGTGCCAGCAGGCACGATCAGGGGGCCGGGTCACCCCTCCACTTT. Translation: CASRHDQGAGSPLHF.

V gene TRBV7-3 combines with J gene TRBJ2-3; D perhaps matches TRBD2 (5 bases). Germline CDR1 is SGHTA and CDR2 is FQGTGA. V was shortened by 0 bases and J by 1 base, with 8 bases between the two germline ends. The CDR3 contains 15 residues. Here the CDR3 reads CASSLTSVGTDTQYF. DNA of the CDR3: TGTGCCAGCAGCTTAACTAGCGTGGGCACAGATACGCAGTATTTT.

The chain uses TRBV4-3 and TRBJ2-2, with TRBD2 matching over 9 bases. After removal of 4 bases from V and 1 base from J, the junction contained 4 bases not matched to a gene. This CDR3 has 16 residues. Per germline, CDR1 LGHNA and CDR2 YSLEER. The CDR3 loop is CASSPQAGGNTGELFF. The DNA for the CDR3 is TGCGCCAGCAGCCCCCAAGCGGGAGGGAACACCGGGGAGCTGTTTTTT.

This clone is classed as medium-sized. CDR3 amino acids: CASSIHGDYGYTF. The DNA of the CDR3 is TGTGCCAGTAGTATCCATGGGGACTATGGCTACACCTTC. The chain couples TRBV19 to TRBJ1-2; no clear D. Per the germline V gene, CDR1 is LNHDA and CDR2 is SQIVND (reference sequence). CDR3 size: 13 residues. Trimming pared 3 bases from V and 3 bases from J, leaving 8 bases between.

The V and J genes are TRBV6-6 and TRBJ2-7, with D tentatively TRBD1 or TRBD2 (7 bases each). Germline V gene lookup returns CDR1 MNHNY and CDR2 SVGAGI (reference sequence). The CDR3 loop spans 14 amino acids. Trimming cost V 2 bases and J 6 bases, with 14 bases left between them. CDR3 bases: TGTGCCAGCAGTTACCGCACAGGGGAGGGCGAGCAGTACTTC. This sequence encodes CASSYRTGEGEQYF.

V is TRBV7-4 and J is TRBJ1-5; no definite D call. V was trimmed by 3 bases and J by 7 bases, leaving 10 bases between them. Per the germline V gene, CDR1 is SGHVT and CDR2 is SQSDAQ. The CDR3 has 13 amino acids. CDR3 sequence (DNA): TGTGCCAGCAGCTTGGCACAAGAGCAGCCCCAGCATTTT. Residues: CASSLAQEQPQHF.

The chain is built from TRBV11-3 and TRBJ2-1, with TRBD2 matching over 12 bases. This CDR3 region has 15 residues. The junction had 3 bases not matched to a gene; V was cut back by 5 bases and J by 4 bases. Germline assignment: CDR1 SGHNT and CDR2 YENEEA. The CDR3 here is CASSRTSGIYNEQFF. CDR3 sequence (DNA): TGTGCCAGCAGCAGGACTAGCGGGATATACAATGAGCAGTTCTTC.